The present T cell receptor beta chain was sequenced within a study of OX40 agonist ivuxolimab in advanced cancers. Study-level information: Prior checkpoint blockade (anti-PD-1, anti-PD-L1 or anti-CTLA-4) was permitted; under 50% had it.

Data came from immunoSEQ multiplex PCR; TCRdb stores just in-frame clones and leaves some out. Of under 200,000 clones listed, approximately 94% are singletons. This clone was detected only once. Per the germline V gene, CDR1 is LNHNV and CDR2 is YYDKDF (reference sequence). This CDR3 region has 15 residues. V lost 0 bases to trimming and J lost 3 bases, with 12 bases between them. V usage is TRBV15 and J usage is TRBJ2-7, with D maybe TRBD1 (5 bases). The sequencing used CD4+ or CD8+ T cells sorted from blood, collected in a trial of the OX40 agonist ivuxolimab. The TCR was taken from an adult with an advanced solid tumor such as melanoma, head and neck, liver or kidney cancer. CDR3 nucleotide sequence: TGTGCCACCAGCAGAGAGGGGCTAGGGAACTACGAGCAGTACTTC. Its translation: CATSREGLGNYEQYF.